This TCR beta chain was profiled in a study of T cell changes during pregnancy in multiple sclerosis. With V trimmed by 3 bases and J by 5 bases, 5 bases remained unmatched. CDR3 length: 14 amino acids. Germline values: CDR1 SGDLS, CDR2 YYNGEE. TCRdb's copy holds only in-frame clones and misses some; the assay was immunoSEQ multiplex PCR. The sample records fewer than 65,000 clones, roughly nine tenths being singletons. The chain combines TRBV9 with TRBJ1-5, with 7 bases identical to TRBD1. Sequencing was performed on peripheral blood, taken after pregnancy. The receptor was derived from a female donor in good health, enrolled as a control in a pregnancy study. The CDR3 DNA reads TGTGCCAGCAGCGCCGGACAGGCTTATCAGCCCCAGCATTTT. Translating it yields CASSAGQAYQPQHF.